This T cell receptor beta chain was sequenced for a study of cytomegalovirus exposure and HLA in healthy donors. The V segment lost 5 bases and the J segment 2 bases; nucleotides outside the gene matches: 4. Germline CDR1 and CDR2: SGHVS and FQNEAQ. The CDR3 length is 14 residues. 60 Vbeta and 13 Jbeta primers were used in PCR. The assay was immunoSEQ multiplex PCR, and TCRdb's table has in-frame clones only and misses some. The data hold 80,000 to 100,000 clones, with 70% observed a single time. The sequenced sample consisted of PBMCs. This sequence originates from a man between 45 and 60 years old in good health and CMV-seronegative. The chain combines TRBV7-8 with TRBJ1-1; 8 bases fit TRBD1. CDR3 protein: CASSHGQGNTEAFF. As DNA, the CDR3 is TGTGCCAGCAGCCATGGACAGGGAAACACTGAAGCTTTCTTT.